This TCR beta chain was sequenced for a study of shared clonotypes between healthy human individuals. Study-wide results and caveats: Non-shared clonotypes showed lower generation probabilities than clonotypes common to all four donors.

V lost 8 bases and J lost 4, with 14 bases in between. CDR1 is MDHEN and CDR2 is SYDVKM in the germline V gene. The CDR3 runs 13 residues. Replicate sorted-subset PCRs were loaded with 150 to 250 ng DNA, 30,000 to 35,000 T cell genomes. The repertoire was sequenced with immunoSEQ multiplex PCR; TCRdb's copy has only in-frame clones and lacks some. The table shows around 2,000,000 clones, with around 96% occurring only once. Notes on this clone: What it binds is not known.

Terminally differentiated effector memory CD45RA+ cells were excluded by CCR7 positive selection of CD45RO-negative cells. The chain is built from TRBV28 and TRBJ1-2; D is perhaps TRBD1 (5 bases). The sequenced sample consisted of naive CD8+ T cells sorted from blood. The sequence came from a man aged 18 to 30 in good health. The CDR3 loop reads CASGARGLYGYTF. The CDR3 nucleotides read TGTGCCAGCGGTGCGAGGGGCCTCTATGGCTACACCTTC.